This T cell receptor beta chain appears in the sequencing data of a study of T cells in pancreatic ductal adenocarcinoma. The CDR3 has 15 residues. After removal of 1 base from V and 3 bases from J, the junction contained 3 bases not matched to a gene. Germline V lookup: CDR1 KGHSH, CDR2 LQKENI. No neoadjuvant therapy was given to the selected pancreatic ductal adenocarcinoma patients before their surgery. The assay was immunoSEQ multiplex PCR, and TCRdb's table has in-frame clones only and misses some. The sample lists 7,500 to 9,500 clones; around nine tenths were seen once. The sequenced material came from PBMCs. The chain employs TRBV18 and TRBJ2-5, with 9 positions matching TRBD1. The clonotype originates from a human donor with pancreatic ductal adenocarcinoma. CDR3 DNA sequence: TGTGCCAGCTCACCACGACAGGGGGGGGAAGAGACCCAGTACTTC. Translation: CASSPRQGGEETQYF. The full variable domain, its missing parts supplied by reference TRBV18 and TRBJ2-5, is NAGVMQNPRHLVRRRGQEARLRCSPMKGHSHVYWYRQLPEEGLKFMVYLQKENIIDESGMPKERFSAEFPKEGPSILRIQQVVRGDSAAYFCASSPRQGGEETQYFGPGTRLLVL.